This is a list of T cell receptor beta chains from one sample in a study of shared clonotypes between healthy human individuals. Libraries were prepared by immunoSEQ multiplex PCR; TCRdb keeps only in-frame clonotypes and omits some of them. The table shows roughly 530,000 clones, with about 95% occurring only once. The sample consisted of naive CD4+ T cells sorted from blood. The receptors were gathered from a woman aged 25-40 years in good health. Both conserved end residues are part of each CDR3. A D gene is named only where the DNA matches it firmly. Clone size is shown for a subset of rows, as once, few, many or a class of expanded clone.

TRBJ1-2 | - | TRBV28 | TRBD1 | TGTGCCAGCAGTTCCGGGACAGGGCCCTATGGCTACACCTTC | CASSSGTGPYGYTF
TRBJ1-2 | - | TRBV2 | - | TGTGCCAGCAGTGGCACGGGGACGAGTGGCTACACCTTC | CASSGTGTSGYTF
TRBJ2-6 | - | TRBV27 | - | TGTGCCAGCAGTACGGGGACATCCGGGGCCAACGTCCTGACTTTC | CASSTGTSGANVLTF
TRBJ2-6 | - | TRBV18 | - | TGTGCCAGCTCACCGTCCCTTGGTAGGCAGCCACTAGGCGGGATGACTGGGGCCAACGTCCTGACTTTC | CASSPSLGRQPLGGMTGANVLTF
TRBJ2-6 | - | TRBV5-1 | - | TGCGCCAGCAGCGTGTTTGCAAACTCTGGGGCCAACGTCCTGACTTTC | CASSVFANSGANVLTF
TRBJ2-7 | - | TRBV7-9 | - | TGTGCCAGCAGCTTAGATCTCTCCTACGAGCAGTACTTC | CASSLDLSYEQYF
TRBJ2-7 | - | TRBV19 | - | TGTGCCAGTCAGGGGAGTCCCTACGAGCAGTACTTC | CASQGSPYEQYF
TRBJ1-3 | - | TRBV6-6 | - | TGTGCCAGCAGTTACTCCCCCCAGGGAAACACCATATATTTT | CASSYSPQGNTIYF
TRBJ1-1 | - | TRBV2 | - | TGTGCCAGCATTGAGGGCCCGGCAGCTCCCGACACTGAAGCTTTCTTT | CASIEGPAAPDTEAFF
TRBJ2-4 | once | TRBV9 | - | TGTGCCAGCAGCCGATCACCTGGGGACATTCAGTACTTC | CASSRSPGDIQYF
TRBJ2-7 | - | TRBV19 | TRBD1 | TGTGCCAGTAGTAGACAGGGTGTCTACGAGCAGTACTTC | CASSRQGVYEQYF
TRBJ1-2 | - | TRBV7-9 | - | TGTGCCAGCTCAATCAGCAGGGAGGGATACACCTTC | CASSISREGYTF
TRBJ1-1 | - | TRBV7-2 | - | TGTGCCAGCAGCTTAGCCCCGGGGAACACTGAAGCTTTCTTT | CASSLAPGNTEAFF
TRBJ1-2 | once | TRBV5-1 | TRBD1 | TGCGCCAGCAGTCAAACCCTCGGGGGACAGGTGATTAACTATGGCTACACCTTC | CASSQTLGGQVINYGYTF
TRBJ1-1 | - | TRBV9 | - | TGTGCCAGCAGCGGCACCATGAACACTGAAGCTTTCTTT | CASSGTMNTEAFF
TRBJ1-2 | - | TRBV5-4 | - | TGTGCCAGCCGTCAAGTGGGGAACTATGGCTACACCTTC | CASRQVGNYGYTF
TRBJ1-3 | - | TRBV4-3 | TRBD1 | TGCGCCAGCAGCCAAGGCAGGGGGTACGGAAACACCATATATTTT | CASSQGRGYGNTIYF
TRBJ2-7 | - | TRBV19 | - | TGTGCCAGTAGTACCCCGGGACAAGCTCCCTGGGAGCAGTACTTC | CASSTPGQAPWEQYF
TRBJ2-1 | - | TRBV5-4 | TRBD2 | TGTGCCAGCAGCAATCCGGGACTAGCGGGAGGAGGGGGGCAGTTCTTC | CASSNPGLAGGGGQFF
TRBJ2-7 | once | TRBV6-6 | - | TGTGCCAGCAGATTGACAGTAACCTCCTACGAGCAGTACTTC | CASRLTVTSYEQYF
TRBJ1-2 | - | TRBV4-2 | - | TGTGCCAGCAGCACCGACGGGGTCAGAGGCTACACCTTC | CASSTDGVRGYTF
TRBJ2-2 | - | TRBV1 | - | TGCACCAGCGGGGTCCCGACCCAACTTAACACCGGGGAGCTGTTTTTT | CTSGVPTQLNTGELFF
TRBJ1-1 | - | TRBV5-4 | - | TGTGCCAGCAGCTTGGAATTTGACGGAGCTGTTGCTGAAGCTTTCTTT | CASSLEFDGAVAEAFF
TRBJ2-7 | - | TRBV21-1 | - | TGTGCCAGCGTCGGTGAACCGGGACAGGGAAACCTTGACTCCTACGAGCAGTACTTC | CASVGEPGQGNLDSYEQYF
TRBJ2-1 | - | TRBV18 | TRBD2 | TGTGCCAGCTCTCCCTTTTTGGCTAGCGGACTAAACAATGAGCAGTTCTTC | CASSPFLASGLNNEQFF
TRBJ1-2 | - | TRBV7-8 | - | TGTGCCAGCAGCGCCCGATTATCCGACAGTGAAGCTAACTATGGCTACACCTTC | CASSARLSDSEANYGYTF
TRBJ2-2 | - | TRBV2 | - | TGTGCCAGCAGTCTTTACGGAGGGGGAACGGGCGGGGAGCTGTTTTTT | CASSLYGGGTGGELFF
TRBJ2-7 | - | TRBV7-9 | - | TGTGCCAGCAGCCGTCTCCGGGGTCCCCCGGTCTACGAGCAGTACTTC | CASSRLRGPPVYEQYF
TRBJ2-5 | - | TRBV16 | TRBD1 | TGTGCCAGCAGCCAATCCCGACAGGGGCTCCAAGAGACCCAGTACTTC | CASSQSRQGLQETQYF
TRBJ2-7 | - | TRBV28 | - | TGTGCCAGCAGTTCTCCAGGGACCTCCTACGAGCAGTACTTC | CASSSPGTSYEQYF
TRBJ1-2 | - | TRBV5-1 | - | TGCGCCAGCAGGGAAGGGGTTTACTATGGCTACACCTTC | CASREGVYYGYTF
TRBJ2-5 | - | TRBV6-4 | - | TGTGCCAGGGACTCCAGGAGGGAGACCCAGTACTTC | CARDSRRETQYF